The clone carrying this TCR beta chain was detected a few times. The sample is drawn from a study of beta chain features in type 1 diabetes. The sequenced template was cDNA made from the entire isolated RNA. Assay used: immunoSEQ multiplex PCR; TCRdb lists only in-frame clones, some missing. Among under 450,000 clones listed, 14% were seen once. Germline CDR1 and CDR2: SGDLS and YYNGEE. The length of the CDR3 is 15 residues. J lost 10 bases, V lost 4 bases, and 11 bases had no gene match. This chain links TRBV9 with TRBJ2-1, with 10 nucleotides matching TRBD2. This TCR came from a man aged 30 to 39 in good health. The sequencing sample was made of naive CD4+ T cells from blood. The CDR3 reads CASSFTGTSAREQFF. CDR3 bases: TGTGCCAGCAGCTTTACCGGGACTAGCGCTCGAGAGCAGTTCTTC.